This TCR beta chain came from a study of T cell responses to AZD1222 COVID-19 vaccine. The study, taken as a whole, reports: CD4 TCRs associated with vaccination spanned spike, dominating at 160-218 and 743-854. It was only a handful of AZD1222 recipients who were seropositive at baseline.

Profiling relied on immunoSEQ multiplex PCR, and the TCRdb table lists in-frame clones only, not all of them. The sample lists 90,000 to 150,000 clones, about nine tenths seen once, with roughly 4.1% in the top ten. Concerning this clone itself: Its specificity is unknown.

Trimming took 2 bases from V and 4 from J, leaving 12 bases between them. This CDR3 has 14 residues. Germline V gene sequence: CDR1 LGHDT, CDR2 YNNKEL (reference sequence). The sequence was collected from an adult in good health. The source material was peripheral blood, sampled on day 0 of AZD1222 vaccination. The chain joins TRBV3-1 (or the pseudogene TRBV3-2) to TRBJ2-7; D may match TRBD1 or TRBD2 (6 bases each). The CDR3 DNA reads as TGTGCCAGCAGCCAACTCCGGGGGCGGTACGAGCAGTACTTC. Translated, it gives CASSQLRGRYEQYF.